One and the same sample provided the 23 T cell receptor beta chains below, sequenced in a study of blood T cell repertoires in COVID-19. Method: immunoSEQ multiplex PCR; TCRdb's copy keeps in-frame clones and lacks some. This table has tens of thousands of clones, 88% appearing once. The specimen sequenced was peripheral blood. The receptors come from a human donor in a cohort sampled during active COVID-19.

V usage is TRBV6-1 and J usage is TRBJ1-1, with a possible D match to TRBD1 (6 bases). Trimming cost V 2 bases and J 4 bases, with 11 bases left between them. The length of the CDR3 is 14 residues. The germline V gene has CDR1 MNHNS and CDR2 SASEGT. For the CDR3, the DNA is TGTGCCAGCAGTGAAAGGGGGGGTCGCACTGAAGCTTTCTTT. It specifies CASSERGGRTEAFF.

This chain connects TRBV10-1 to TRBJ1-2; TRBD1 agrees at 8 bases. CDR3 length: 17 amino acids. In germline, CDR1 is WNHNN, CDR2 SYGVQD (reference sequence). V lost 3 bases to trimming and J lost 7 bases; unmatched junction nucleotides: 16. Written as DNA, the CDR3 is TGCGCCAGCAGTGATTTCGTGGACAGGGACGGTTTGGGTGGCTACACCTTC. It yields the protein CASSDFVDRDGLGGYTF.

Only one count was recorded for this clone. The genes are TRBV14 and TRBJ2-1, with TRBD2 matching over 10 bases. This CDR3 has 17 amino acids. The J segment lost 4 bases and the V segment lost 0 bases, leaving 6 bases of the junction unmatched. Germline-derived CDR1 and CDR2 are SGHDN and FVKESK. CDR3 residues: CASSQDFLAGGYNEQFF. The CDR3 DNA is TGTGCCAGCAGCCAAGATTTCTTAGCGGGAGGTTACAATGAGCAGTTCTTC.

The CDR3 region has the DNA TGCGCCAGCAGCTTGGGTGGACTAGCGGGAGTCGGGCAGTACTTC. Translation: CASSLGGLAGVGQYF. The chain carries TRBV5-1 and TRBJ2-7; 13 bases agree with TRBD2. Germline V lookup: CDR1 SGHRS, CDR2 YFSETQ. V lost 0 bases and J lost 9; bases outside the gene matches: 6. The CDR3 spans 15 residues.

V and J are TRBV9 and TRBJ2-1, with 7 bases matching TRBD2. From germline, CDR1 is SGDLS and CDR2 YYNGEE. V lost 0 bases to trimming and J lost 6 bases; unmatched junction nucleotides: 6. The CDR3 length is 15 residues. CDR3 sequence reads: CASSVGLADRNEQFF. The CDR3 DNA reads as TGTGCCAGCAGCGTAGGTCTAGCGGACCGCAATGAGCAGTTCTTC.

This clone was seen a single time. This rearrangement joins TRBV7-8 to TRBJ1-1, with D unresolved. The CDR3 spans 12 residues. V gave up 5 bases and J gave up 6 bases, with 10 bases separating them. Germline CDR1 reads SGHVS; CDR2 reads FQNEAQ. This CDR3 reads CASSAGLAEAFF. For the CDR3, the DNA is TGTGCCAGCAGCGCCGGACTCGCTGAAGCTTTCTTT. Variable domain in full (rest from reference TRBV7-8 and TRBJ1-1): GAGVSQSPRYKVAKRGQDVALRCDPISGHVSLFWYQQALGQGPEFLTYFQNEAQLDKSGLPSDRFFAERPEGSVSTLKIQRTQQEDSAVYLCASSAGLAEAFFGQGTRLTVV.

V gene TRBV11-3 combines with J gene TRBJ2-3, with 9 nucleotides matching TRBD1. Germline CDR1 is SGHNT and CDR2 is YENEEA. The CDR3 totals 15 residues. With V trimmed by 5 bases and J by 1 base, 4 bases remained unmatched. Written as DNA, the CDR3 is TGTGCCAGCAGCCCACAGGGGGCCGGCACAGATACGCAGTATTTT. Translation: CASSPQGAGTDTQYF.

The V and J genes are TRBV12-3 or TRBV12-4 and TRBJ2-1; 9 nucleotides agree with TRBD2. V lost 6 bases, J lost 7 bases, and 4 bases stayed unmatched. This CDR3 spans 13 amino acids. Written as DNA, the CDR3 is TGTGCCAGCAGCCGCAGCGGGAGGAATGAGCAGTTCTTC. Residues: CASSRSGRNEQFF.

The chain employs TRBV3-1 (or the pseudogene TRBV3-2) and TRBJ2-5, with D maybe TRBD2 (6 bases). Trimming stripped 0 bases from V and 3 bases from J, with 14 bases between. This CDR3 region has 16 residues. The germline CDR1 and CDR2 sequences are LGHDT and YNNKEL (reference sequence). CDR3 region: CASSQDEEGSEETQYF. The CDR3 DNA is TGTGCCAGCAGCCAAGATGAGGAGGGGTCCGAAGAGACCCAGTACTTC.

The gene calls are TRBV2 and TRBJ2-3; 8 nucleotides align to TRBD2. Germline trimming cut 3 bases from V and 1 base from J; bases unmatched to any gene: 3. The CDR3 contains 15 residues. Germline V gives CDR1 SNHLY, CDR2 FYNNEI. CDR3 nucleotide sequence: TGTGCCAGCAGTGATGGGCGGGGGGGCACAGATACGCAGTATTTT. This encodes CASSDGRGGTDTQYF.

The chain joins TRBV5-1 to TRBJ1-6; a possible D gene is TRBD1 (5 bases). V was shortened by 4 bases and J by 10 bases, with 15 bases between the two germline ends. The CDR3 runs to 14 residues. CDR1 and CDR2 from the germline V gene are SGHRS and YFSETQ. The CDR3 sequence is CASSPTQGRSPLHF. The CDR3 DNA follows: TGCGCCAGCAGCCCCACTCAGGGTCGATCACCCCTCCACTTT.

The chain links TRBV5-4 to TRBJ2-2; D unresolved. The CDR3 loop spans 16 amino acids. Germline assignment: CDR1 SGHNT and CDR2 YYREEE (reference sequence). The V end lost 0 bases, the J end lost 1 base, and 10 bases lay between the germline ends. CDR3 bases: TGTGCCAGCAGCTTGGCACAAGCTAGGAACACCGGGGAGCTGTTTTTT. The encoded protein is CASSLAQARNTGELFF.

The chain is built from TRBV19 and TRBJ2-7; 7 bases map to TRBD2. V dropped 3 bases and J dropped 6; count of bases not matched to a gene: 8. The CDR3 has 14 residues. CDR1 LNHDA and CDR2 SQIVND come from the germline V gene (reference sequence). In nucleotides, the CDR3 is TGTGCCAGTAGTATTCGGGGGGAGTTAAGCGAGCAGTACTTC. Translated, it gives CASSIRGELSEQYF.

CDR3 residues: CASEDRGYTGELFF. The CDR3 DNA sequence: TGTGCCAGCGAGGACAGGGGGTACACCGGGGAGCTGTTTTTT. This rearrangement joins TRBV6-5 to TRBJ2-2; 10 positions match TRBD1. CDR1 is MNHEY and CDR2 is SVGAGI in the germline V gene. The CDR3 is 14 amino acids. With 8 bases clipped from V and 3 bases from J, the junction kept 3 bases outside the gene matches.

The chain has TRBV15 and TRBJ1-2, with D possibly matching TRBD1 (6 bases). The CDR3 loop spans 15 amino acids. The V end was cut by 3 bases, the J end by 8 bases, with 19 bases between. Germline-derived CDR1 and CDR2 are LNHNV and YYDKDF (reference sequence). CDR3 sequence: CATSSRTVRMKGYTF. In DNA, the CDR3 is TGTGCCACCAGCAGCCGGACAGTCCGAATGAAAGGCTACACCTTC.

This chain uses TRBV7-2 with TRBJ2-3, with 10 bases that match TRBD2. The germline CDR1 and CDR2 sequences are SGHTA and FQGNSA. The CDR3 contains 17 residues. Trimming at V came to 5 bases and at J to 3 bases, leaving 11 bases not matched to a gene. DNA for the CDR3: TGTGCCAGCAGCCCACCTGGGATAGCGGGAGGAACAGATACGCAGTATTTT. Its protein is CASSPPGIAGGTDTQYF. The complete variable domain, with remaining parts taken from reference TRBV7-2 and TRBJ2-3, reads GAGVSQSPSNKVTEKGKDVELRCDPISGHTALYWYRQSLGQGLEFLIYFQGNSAPDKSGLPSDRFSAERTGGSVSTLTIQRTQQEDSAVYLCASSPPGIAGGTDTQYFGPGTRLTVL.

The table lists this clone with a few counts. This chain joins TRBV7-9 and TRBJ2-3; TRBD1 might be the D (5 bases). V was trimmed by 0 bases and J by 0 bases, leaving 13 bases between them. The CDR3 consists of 17 residues. Germline CDR1 is SEHNR and CDR2 is FQNEAQ (reference sequence). The CDR3 sequence: CASSLAPGQPSTDTQYF. The DNA for the CDR3 is TGTGCCAGCAGCTTAGCACCCGGACAACCTAGCACAGATACGCAGTATTTT. The whole variable domain, remainder taken from reference TRBV7-9 and TRBJ2-3, is DTGVSQNPRHKITKRGQNVTFRCDPISEHNRLYWYRQTLGQGPEFLTYFQNEAQLEKSRLLSDRFSAERPKGSFSTLEIQRTEQGDSAMYLCASSLAPGQPSTDTQYFGPGTRLTVL.

The sample holds one count of this clone. The chain links TRBV6-5 to TRBJ1-6, with a possible D match to TRBD1 (6 bases). V was shortened by 0 bases and J by 14 bases, with 17 bases between the two germline ends. The CDR3 has 15 residues. Germline V gene data show CDR1 as MNHEY and CDR2 as SVGAGI. The CDR3 nucleotides read TGTGCCAGCAGTTACTCAGACAGGACGACCGGAACCCTCCACTTT. This codes for CASSYSDRTTGTLHF.

In DNA, the CDR3 is TGTGCCAGCCGACAGGGGAATGAGCAGTTCTTC. It is translated as CASRQGNEQFF. The rearrangement uses TRBV2 and TRBJ2-1; 8 bases fit TRBD1. The junction had 1 base not matched to a gene; V was cut back by 8 bases and J by 7 bases. Germline CDR1 reads SNHLY; CDR2 reads FYNNEI. The CDR3 is 11 residues long. The full variable domain, its missing parts supplied by reference TRBV2 and TRBJ2-1, is EPEVTQTPSHQVTQMGQEVILRCVPISNHLYFYWYRQILGQKVEFLVSFYNNEISEKSEIFDDQFSVERPDGSNFTLKIRSTKLEDSAMYFCASRQGNEQFFGPGTRLTVL.

The chain carries TRBV21-1 and TRBJ2-6; the table's D call, TRBD1, has no DNA check behind it. TRBV21-1 is an annotated pseudogene. The CDR3 is 19 amino acids. Here the CDR3 DNA reads TGTGCCAGCAGCAAAGGTGGCAGGCCACCTAAGTCTGGGGCCAACGTCCTGACTTTC. This gives the protein CASSKGGRPPKSGANVLTF.

The chain uses TRBV7-2 and TRBJ1-6; D possibly corresponds to TRBD1 (5 bases). The V gene lost 1 base and the J gene lost 9 bases, with 16 bases spanning the gap. From germline, CDR1 is SGHTA and CDR2 FQGNSA. This CDR3 spans 16 amino acids. The CDR3 is CASSLGGAREGSPLHF. The CDR3 bases are TGTGCCAGCAGCTTAGGAGGAGCCAGGGAAGGTTCACCCCTCCACTTT.

This chain uses TRBV5-1 with TRBJ1-4, with 7 nucleotides matching TRBD1. The ends lost 4 bases at V and 7 bases at J; junction bases unmatched: 4. Germline CDR1 reads SGHRS; CDR2 reads YFSETQ. CDR3 length: 13 residues. The CDR3, as DNA: TGCGCCAGCAGCCAAGGGGACAGTGAAAAACTGTTTTTT. Its translation is CASSQGDSEKLFF.

The rearrangement uses TRBV9 and TRBJ2-2; TRBD1 might be the D (8 bases). From germline, CDR1 is SGDLS and CDR2 YYNGEE. Trimming left V 3 bases short and J 14 bases short, with 26 bases between. The CDR3 is 16 amino acids. The CDR3 nucleotides read TGTGCCAGCAGCGCGTCGACAGGGGCAGCGGGAAGGTCACTGTTTTTT. It encodes CASSASTGAAGRSLFF.